The 13 T cell receptor beta chains reported below all come from one sample, sequenced in a study of blood T cells in healthy people across ages. The authors ran a second PCR of roughly 6 to 12 cycles using a sample-barcoded 5' primer and a J-beta primer mix. One entry per CDR3 protein, called by TCRdb with MiXCR from the 5' RACE reads. This table holds over a million distinct CDR3 sequences, less than 25% found once. This sample also belongs to another study, concerning T cells of mothers and their children.

Sequencing was performed on blood. Source of these receptors: a girl aged 2 to 9 in good health.

This clonotype came up a few times. The chain uses TRBV6-1 and TRBJ2-2, with D possibly matching TRBD1 (7 bases). CDR1 is MNHNS and CDR2 is SASEGT in the germline V gene. The CDR3 is 14 residues long. V lost 10 bases and J 5 bases, leaving 17 bases between the germline ends. The CDR3 DNA is TGTGCCATTACAGGGGAGGTGTATACCGGGGAGCTGTTTTTT. Translated: CAITGEVYTGELFF.

This chain uses TRBV6-1 with TRBJ1-6; 7 nucleotides align to TRBD1. This CDR3 is 15 amino acids long. CDR1 is MNHNS and CDR2 is SASEGT in the germline V gene. V gave up 5 bases and J gave up 9 bases; unmatched junction bases: 10. The CDR3 reads CASSLQGGDGSPLHF. The CDR3 DNA reads as TGTGCCAGCAGTCTGCAGGGGGGAGACGGTTCACCCCTCCACTTT.

This chain joins TRBV2 and TRBJ2-3; D call uncertain. The V and J ends lost 3 bases and 4 bases respectively, with 11 bases between them. Per germline, CDR1 SNHLY and CDR2 FYNNEI. The CDR3 runs 14 residues. Here the CDR3 reads CASSDSGAADTQYF. The CDR3 nucleotides read TGTGCCAGCAGTGACTCAGGCGCAGCAGATACGCAGTATTTT.

A few counts support this clonotype. The genes are TRBV7-9 and TRBJ2-5; D is undetermined. The end of the DNA fits TRBJ2-7 better, so the J call may be wrong. The CDR3 covers 11 residues. Per the germline V gene, CDR1 is SEHNR and CDR2 is FQNEAQ (reference sequence). CDR3: CASTNTYEQYF. CDR3 nucleotide sequence: TGTGCCAGCACGAATACCTACGAGCAGTACTTC.

Of note for this clonotype: A junction boundary mismatches the germline segment, possibly from a read error. CDR3 loop: CATLSGLPSGANVPTF. The CDR3 nucleotides read TGTGCCACCTTATCAGGACTCCCCTCTGGGGCCAACGTCCCGACTTTC. The rearrangement uses TRBV2 and TRBJ2-6; D assignment may be TRBD1 or TRBD2 (5 bases each). This CDR3 has 16 residues. Looked up from germline, CDR1 is SNHLY and CDR2 is FYNNEI.

The chain has TRBV7-9 and TRBJ2-7; D possibly corresponds to TRBD2 (6 bases). CDR3 length equals 15 residues. The germline V and J ends were trimmed by 4 bases and 3 bases, with 16 bases remaining between them. Germline values: CDR1 SEHNR, CDR2 FQNEAQ (reference sequence). CDR3 amino acids: CASSSSTSSLYEQYF. CDR3 coding DNA: TGTGCCAGCAGCTCTTCAACTAGCAGCCTCTACGAGCAGTACTTC.

The chain carries TRBV6-1 and TRBJ2-7; 9 bases are a match to TRBD1. J was trimmed by 3 bases and V by 3 bases; bases with no gene match: 6. CDR1 is MNHNS, CDR2 SASEGT, per germline. This CDR3 contains 15 residues. The CDR3 loop reads CASSENRGRFYEQYF. In nucleotides, the CDR3 is TGTGCCAGCAGTGAGAACAGGGGGCGCTTCTACGAGCAGTACTTC.

The chain joins TRBV20-1 to TRBJ2-5; D unresolved. Trimming removed 3 bases at V and 3 bases at J, with 11 bases between. CDR3 length: 13 residues. The germline V gene encodes CDR1 DFQATT and CDR2 SNEGSKA (reference sequence). CDR3 protein: CSASVASKETQYF. The CDR3 region has the DNA TGCAGTGCTAGTGTAGCATCCAAAGAGACCCAGTACTTC.

Concerning this clonotype: The junction differs from germline at one of its ends, possibly a read error. The chain carries TRBV5-1 and TRBJ1-1; possibly TRBD1 for D (6 bases). Looked up from germline, CDR1 is SGHRS and CDR2 is YFSETQ. CDR3 size: 17 residues. DNA for the CDR3: TGCGCCAGCAGCTTGGCCCTGGACAGATACCTGAACACTGAAGTTTTCTTT. As protein: CASSLALDRYLNTEVFF.

V gene TRBV28 combines with J gene TRBJ1-4; 8 positions match TRBD1. After removal of 6 bases from V and 6 bases from J, the junction contained 9 bases not matched to a gene. The V gene's germline CDR1 is MDHEN and CDR2 SYDVKM. CDR3 size: 15 residues. The CDR3: CASSPDRVSDEKLFF. The CDR3 bases are TGTGCCAGCAGCCCGGACAGGGTCTCCGATGAAAAACTGTTTTTT.

The chain's CDR3 is CSVEDRAGGNEQFF. The CDR3 DNA is TGCAGCGTTGAAGATCGGGCAGGGGGTAATGAGCAGTTCTTC. The rearrangement uses TRBV29-1 and TRBJ2-5, with TRBD1 identical over 7 bases. The end of the DNA aligns better with TRBJ2-1, so the J call may be wrong. The CDR3 has 14 amino acids. The germline CDR1 and CDR2 sequences are SQVTM and ANQGSEA.

This clonotype appeared a few times. V usage is TRBV7-9 and J usage is TRBJ2-6; weak D call: TRBD1 (6 bases). CDR1 SEHNR and CDR2 FQNEAQ come from the germline V gene (reference sequence). V gave up 4 bases and J gave up 0 bases, with 16 bases separating them. The CDR3 has 18 amino acids. The CDR3 loop is CASSSTDSLLSGANVLTF. The CDR3 DNA reads as TGTGCCAGCAGCTCAACGGACAGCCTCCTCTCTGGGGCCAACGTCCTGACTTTC.

In its sample, this clonotype was seen a few times. This chain uses TRBV29-1 with TRBJ1-2, with unresolved D. The CDR3 has 12 residues. The V gene's germline CDR1 is SQVTM and CDR2 ANQGSEA. The V gene lost 2 bases and the J gene lost 8 bases, with 12 bases spanning the gap. The CDR3 coding sequence is TGCAGCGTTGAATTAAGGGTTGAAGGCTACACCTTC. Translated, it gives CSVELRVEGYTF.